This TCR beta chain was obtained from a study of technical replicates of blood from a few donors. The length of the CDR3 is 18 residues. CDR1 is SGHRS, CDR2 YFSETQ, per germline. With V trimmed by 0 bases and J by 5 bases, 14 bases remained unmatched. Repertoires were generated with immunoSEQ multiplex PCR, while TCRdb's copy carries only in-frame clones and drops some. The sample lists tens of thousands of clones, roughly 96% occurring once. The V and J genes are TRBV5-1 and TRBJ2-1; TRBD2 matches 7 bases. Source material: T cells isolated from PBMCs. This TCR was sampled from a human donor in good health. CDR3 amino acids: CASSLEASGRLTHNEQFF. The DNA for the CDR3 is TGCGCCAGCAGCTTGGAGGCTAGCGGCCGCCTTACACACAATGAGCAGTTCTTC.